These 15 T cell receptor beta chains were all obtained from the same sample, sequenced in a study of control samples from healthy donors and cancer patients. The method was immunoSEQ multiplex PCR; TCRdb's version includes in-frame clones alone and lacks a portion of them. Here the sample spans about 89,000 clones, approximately 81% being singletons. Sequenced material: blood. Receptor source: a woman in her 40s in good health.

This rearrangement joins TRBV12-3 or TRBV12-4 to TRBJ1-2, with 7 bases identical to TRBD1. CDR3 size: 12 residues. Trimming at V came to 5 bases and at J to 8 bases, leaving 5 bases not matched to a gene. The CDR3 is CASSEDRVGYTF. In DNA, the CDR3 is TGTGCCAGCAGTGAAGACAGGGTCGGCTACACCTTC.

V and J are TRBV6-2 or TRBV6-3 and TRBJ1-5; tentatively, D is TRBD1 (6 bases). Trimming removed 2 bases from V and 3 bases from J, with 20 bases in between. This CDR3 is built from 18 residues. Germline values: CDR1 MNHEY, CDR2 SVGEGT. The CDR3 DNA follows: TGTGCCAGCAGTTACACCGATCGGGGGGCTTCGTACAATCAGCCCCAGCATTTT. It yields the protein CASSYTDRGASYNQPQHF.

V is TRBV12-3 or TRBV12-4 and J is TRBJ1-4; D uncertain. The CDR3 is made up of 13 amino acids. Trimming took 3 bases from V and 7 from J, leaving 9 bases between them. DNA for the CDR3: TGTGCCAGCAGTTTGCGGCGGACTGAAAAACTGTTTTTT. Translated: CASSLRRTEKLFF.

V usage is TRBV2 and J usage is TRBJ1-4, with D perhaps matching TRBD1 (5 bases). Germline CDR1 is SNHLY and CDR2 is FYNNEI. V lost 6 bases, J lost 5 bases, and 13 bases lay in between. The CDR3 extends over 14 amino acids. The CDR3 coding sequence is TGTGCCAGCAGCGGGGCCCTAACGAATGAAAAACTGTTTTTT. It encodes CASSGALTNEKLFF.

The chain links TRBV6-5 to TRBJ1-1, with 7 bases lining up with TRBD1. V was pared by 5 bases and J by 5 bases, with 11 bases of the junction left unmatched. CDR1 is MNHEY, CDR2 SVGAGI, per germline. The CDR3 covers 15 residues. This chain's CDR3 is CASSTGQAGGTEAFF. In nucleotides, the CDR3 is TGTGCCAGCAGTACCGGACAGGCCGGTGGGACTGAAGCTTTCTTT.

CDR3 amino acids: CAISAGPNEQFF. CDR3 nucleotides: TGTGCCATCAGTGCAGGGCCCAATGAGCAGTTCTTC. The chain recombines TRBV10-3 with TRBJ2-1; a weak D match, TRBD1 (5 bases). The length of the CDR3 is 12 residues. V lost 4 bases and J lost 6, with 7 bases in between. From germline, CDR1 is ENHRY and CDR2 SYGVKD.

This rearrangement joins TRBV12-3 or TRBV12-4 to TRBJ1-1, with D maybe TRBD1 (5 bases). Trimming stripped 6 bases from V and 4 bases from J, with 12 bases between. This CDR3 has 13 amino acids. CDR3 amino acids: CASRGREGTEAFF. The DNA of the CDR3 is TGTGCCAGCAGGGGGCGGGAAGGCACTGAAGCTTTCTTT.

The chain couples TRBV3-1 (or the pseudogene TRBV3-2) to TRBJ2-2; TRBD2 might be the D (6 bases). The germline V gene has CDR1 LGHDT and CDR2 YNNKEL (reference sequence). The CDR3 sequence is 14 residues long. V lost 0 bases and J 5 bases, leaving 7 bases between the germline ends. The DNA for the CDR3 is TGTGCCAGCAGCCAAGATGGGGGGACCGGGGAGCTGTTTTTT. This codes for CASSQDGGTGELFF.

The rearrangement uses TRBV9 and TRBJ2-7; TRBD2 matches at 13 bases. V was pared by 0 bases and J by 0 bases, with 3 bases of the junction left unmatched. Germline lookup yields CDR1 SGDLS and CDR2 YYNGEE. This CDR3 spans 17 amino acids. CDR3 region: CASSVGTSGGHSYEQYF. CDR3 bases: TGTGCCAGCAGCGTAGGGACTAGCGGGGGCCACTCCTACGAGCAGTACTTC.

V usage is TRBV3-1 (or the pseudogene TRBV3-2) and J usage is TRBJ2-7, with TRBD1 identical over 11 bases. In germline, CDR1 is LGHDT, CDR2 YNNKEL (reference sequence). This CDR3 contains 16 residues. V lost 2 bases, J lost 5 bases, and 8 bases stayed unmatched. The DNA of the CDR3 is TGTGCCAGCAGCCAATTTGCCGGGACAGGGGGAAACGAGCAGTACTTC. It encodes CASSQFAGTGGNEQYF.

This rearrangement joins TRBV7-2 to TRBJ2-1, with 7 bases matching TRBD1. The CDR3 covers 16 residues. In germline, CDR1 is SGHTA, CDR2 FQGNSA. After removal of 5 bases from V and 4 bases from J, the junction contained 11 bases not matched to a gene. The CDR3 here is CASSNSGQQNYNEQFF. CDR3 DNA: TGTGCCAGCAGCAATTCGGGACAGCAAAATTACAATGAGCAGTTCTTC.

CDR3 DNA sequence: TGCAGCGTTGAGGCGCCCCAGGCACCAGCTTTCTTT. Amino acid sequence: CSVEAPQAPAFF. This chain links TRBV29-1 with TRBJ1-1; D is unclear. Trimming removed 3 bases from V and 10 bases from J, with 15 bases in between. Germline V gene sequence: CDR1 SQVTM, CDR2 ANQGSEA. The CDR3 runs 12 residues.

The J gene is TRBJ2-5, the V gene TRBV7-3, with D perhaps being TRBD1 or TRBD2 (6 bases each). The CDR3 extends over 15 amino acids. The V gene's germline CDR1 is SGHTA and CDR2 FQGTGA. Trimming pared 2 bases from V and 5 bases from J, leaving 15 bases between. The CDR3 DNA follows: TGTGCCAGCAGCTTATCGTCGGGGGCGGGCGAGACCCAGTACTTC. Protein: CASSLSSGAGETQYF.

V is TRBV19 and J is TRBJ2-3; possibly TRBD2 for D (5 bases). CDR1 and CDR2 from the germline V gene are LNHDA and SQIVND (reference sequence). V was clipped by 3 bases and J by 4 bases, with 11 bases between them. The CDR3 totals 14 residues. The CDR3 here is CASSIREGADTQYF. In nucleotides, the CDR3 is TGTGCCAGTAGTATCCGAGAGGGCGCAGATACGCAGTATTTT.

This rearrangement joins TRBV5-6 to TRBJ1-2; D is perhaps TRBD1 (5 bases). Trimming took off 0 bases at V and 8 bases at J, with 14 bases between the two ends. CDR1 is SGHDT and CDR2 is YYEEEE in the germline V gene. The CDR3 sequence is 14 residues long. CDR3 residues: CASSLGWGREGYTF. The CDR3, as DNA: TGTGCCAGCAGCTTGGGGTGGGGACGGGAAGGCTACACCTTC.